This T cell receptor (beta chain) derives from a study of T cell responses to AZD1222 COVID-19 vaccine (dated by TCRdb to 2020 to 2023). A note on the overall study: TCR sequencing was performed for approximately 240 trial participants, of whom some 200 were given two doses of AZD1222 and around 26 were given two doses of MenACWY control vaccine. Enrollment into the trials was organized by age into subgroups of 18-55, 56-69 and 70-plus years, and those subgroups contained approximately 150, 30 and 60 TCR-sequenced participants, respectively. Results the study describes overall, beyond this receptor: No day 14 peak-response samples were available, so repertoires were characterized only after the peak T cell response. Only five to seven AZD1222 recipients were SARS-CoV-2 seropositive at baseline, limiting conclusions about previously exposed vaccinees. Participants were mostly white British and included more females than males, and it was suggested by the authors that clonal diversity may have been underestimated. CD4 TCRs associated with the vaccine covered the entire spike protein, and the dominant responses were in regions 160-218 and 743-854. Nearly half of unique spike-specific TCRs reportedly recognized epitopes outside regions mutated in the B.1.351 and B.1.1.7 variants. After two AZD1222 doses, both the breadth and the depth of spike-specific TCRs were significantly higher than at day 0 and than in MenACWY recipients. In the small 56-69-year group, the increase in depth fell short of significance, most likely because of low power.

Sample time point, as interpreted from the label and publication: about 28 days (+/-7) after the second vaccine dose. AZD1222 recipients with second doses at about 4 weeks or about 12 weeks were pooled, because spike-specific TCR depth and breadth did not differ between schedules. Vaccinee samples came from UK trials COV001 and COV002, including a single-blind randomized controlled phase 2/3 trial of AZD1222 (ChAdOx1 nCoV-19) in healthy adults. For TCRbeta chain sequencing, PBMC samples were collected from trial participants at day 0 and at day 28 after the second dose. On this clone itself: It has no known antigen specificity. Base qualities are not recorded, but no much larger clone differs from it by a single base.

The CDR3 regions of human TCRbeta chains were analyzed by immunosequencing. The authors processed their data as follows. TCRs in the repertoires were matched against a reference library of SARS-CoV-2-specific TCRs that had been generated with the MIRA antigen-specificity platform. Breadth was defined as the fraction of unique TCRs that were SARS-CoV-2-associated. Depth was defined as the fraction of total T cells that were SARS-CoV-2-associated. Each spike-specific TCR was assigned to its reactive spike region and to a CD4 or CD8 class using the MIRA data. Log10-transformed breadth and depth values were compared by one-way ANOVA with Sidak's multiple comparisons tests. As stored in TCRdb, this immuneACCESS dataset retains in-frame rearrangements with V and J assigned. A fraction of the clones does not appear; measured against another copy, unresolved V genes explain less than half of the discrepancy, and the remainder lacks a known reason. V and J calls plus clone size are reproduced from that table; the DNA served to infer D and trimming. For this sample there are 150,000 to 200,000 clones; just over 85% appear just once. In total, the top ten clones hold around 10% of the sample.

The CDR3 goes from the cysteine to the phenylalanine over 15 residues. This entry keeps only the CDR3 DNA: 45 bases, framed from base 1. V ends up 3 bases short and J 3 bases short, with an unmatched junction base count of 5. Per the germline V gene (reference sequence), SEHNR is the CDR1 and FQNEAQ is the CDR2. Recombination joined TRBV7-9 with TRBJ2-3; TRBD2 lines up with 8 middle nucleotides. The source was peripheral blood, collected 28 days after the second AZD1222 dose. This clonotype was sampled from an adult who received the AZD1222 COVID-19 vaccine. CDR3 protein: CASSFTASGTDTQYF. The DNA reads TGTGCCAGCAGCTTTACGGCTAGCGGGACAGATACGCAGTATTTT. The CDR3, completed at both ends by the reference TRBV7-9 and TRBJ2-3 genes, gives the full variable domain DTGVSQNPRHKITKRGQNVTFRCDPISEHNRLYWYRQTLGQGPEFLTYFQNEAQLEKSRLLSDRFSAERPKGSFSTLEIQRTEQGDSAMYLCASSFTASGTDTQYFGPGTRLTVL.